This TCR beta chain was retrieved from a study of human versus mouse CDR3 diversity and MHC coevolution. Study-level information: Reportedly, immunoSEQ detects one in 200,000 T cells with minimized PCR bias.

Sequencing was performed with immunoSEQ multiplex PCR; in TCRdb, only in-frame clones are kept and a portion is missing. The sample lists fewer than 80,000 clones; 85% to 95% were seen once. CDR1 DFQATT and CDR2 SNEGSKA come from the germline V gene (reference sequence). J gave up 7 bases and V 2 bases, and 1 base lay outside the gene matches. The CDR3 consists of 11 residues. About this clone itself: The antigen remains unidentified. The sample carries other DNA sequences with the same CDR3.

Study-wide points: About 1.7 million TCR beta clonotypes were estimated for humans, the largest repertoire.

The source is a person between 25 and 70 years old in good health. This chain joins TRBV20-1 and TRBJ2-7; TRBD1 matches at 8 bases. Material for sequencing was naive CD4+ T cells from blood. This sample's subset: CD45RO-negative CD62L-positive naive CD4 T cells. In nucleotides, the CDR3 is TGCAGTGCTAGACAGGGGGCTGAGCAGTACTTC. Translation gives CSARQGAEQYF.